The 7 T cell receptor beta chains below all came from one sample that was sequenced in a study of T cells in Graves' hyperthyroidism and ophthalmopathy. Researchers amplified the TCR beta CDR3 regions from RNA transcripts. In the first-round RT-PCR of the TCR CDR3, the HTBI primer set was used. TCRdb reprocessed the multiplex PCR reads with MiXCR, giving one entry per CDR3 protein. Of a few hundred thousand distinct CDR3 sequences listed, 12% to 15% are singletons. Sequencing was done on a sample of blood. These receptors all come from a woman aged 18 to 35 with Graves' hyperthyroidism.

The CDR3 sequence: CASSFGDTPNYGYTF. In nucleotides, the CDR3 is TGTGCCAGCAGCTTTGGCGACACCCCAAACTATGGCTACACCTTC. The chain combines TRBV5-5 with TRBJ1-2, with unresolved D. Germline CDR1 SGHKS, CDR2 YYEKEE (reference sequence). This CDR3 has 15 residues. V gave up 2 bases and J gave up 2 bases, with 13 bases separating them.

CDR3 in DNA: TGTGCCAGCAGTTACTCGGCCAGCGGGAACACCATATATTTT. Translation gives CASSYSASGNTIYF. The rearrangement uses TRBV28 and TRBJ1-3; D remains unclear. CDR1 is MDHEN and CDR2 is SYDVKM in the germline V gene. The CDR3 is 14 amino acids. The ends were cut back, 4 bases at V and 7 bases at J, with 14 bases in the middle. The full variable domain, rest sourced from reference TRBV28 and TRBJ1-3, is DVKVTQSSRYLVKRTGEKVFLECVQDMDHENMFWYRQDPGLGLRLIYFSYDVKMKEKGDIPEGYSVSREKKERFSLILESASTNQTSMYLCASSYSASGNTIYFGEGSWLTVV.

Only a few counts were recorded for this clonotype. A read error may produce the germline difference seen at one junction end. Here the CDR3 reads CSVEGQGINYGYTF. Written as DNA, the CDR3 is TGCAGCGTAGAAGGACAGGGGATTAACTATGGCTACACCTTC. The chain employs TRBV29-1 and TRBJ1-2; 9 positions match TRBD1. There are 14 residues in the CDR3. Germline V CDR1 and CDR2: SQVTM, ANQGSEA.

This clonotype was seen ten or more times. The chain employs TRBV30 and TRBJ2-7; D is tentatively TRBD1 or TRBD2 (6 bases each). Germline-derived CDR1 and CDR2 are GTSNPN and SVGIG (reference sequence). This CDR3 has 12 amino acids. Trimming removed 4 bases at V and 2 bases at J, with 9 bases between. CDR3 protein: CAWKGGTYEQYF. The CDR3, as DNA: TGTGCCTGGAAGGGGGGAACCTACGAGCAGTACTTC.

This clonotype occurred many times. The rearrangement uses TRBV5-1 and TRBJ2-7; D perhaps matches TRBD2 (6 bases). Germline values: CDR1 SGHRS, CDR2 YFSETQ. The CDR3 spans 13 residues. V was shortened by 2 bases and J by 3 bases, with 9 bases between the two germline ends. The CDR3 sequence: CASSFAGSYEQYF. For the CDR3, the DNA is TGCGCCAGCAGCTTTGCCGGGAGCTACGAGCAGTACTTC.

The V gene is TRBV28, the J gene TRBJ1-4; 9 nucleotides align to TRBD1. Germline lookup yields CDR1 MDHEN and CDR2 SYDVKM. J lost 1 base, V lost 6 bases, and 9 bases had no gene match. This CDR3 has 17 amino acids. Here the CDR3 reads CASSRGDREGTNEKLFF. The CDR3 DNA reads TGTGCCAGCAGCCGGGGGGACAGGGAAGGAACTAATGAAAAACTGTTTTTT.

This clonotype turned up a few times. V is TRBV5-1 and J is TRBJ2-1, with 14 bases fitting TRBD2. The trim removed 4 bases at V and 8 bases at J, leaving 5 bases unmatched. CDR1 SGHRS and CDR2 YFSETQ come from the germline V gene. The CDR3 is 15 amino acids. The CDR3 here is CASSPGLAGVHEQFF. CDR3 DNA: TGCGCCAGCAGCCCGGGACTAGCGGGAGTCCATGAGCAGTTCTTC. Filled out from reference TRBV5-1 and TRBJ2-1, the complete variable domain reads KAGVTQTPRYLIKTRGQQVTLSCSPISGHRSVSWYQQTPGQGLQFLFEYFSETQRNKGNFPGRFSGRQFSNSRSEMNVSTLELGDSALYLCASSPGLAGVHEQFFGPGTRLTVL.